This entry lists 4 T cell receptor beta chains sequenced from one sample in a study of blood T cell repertoires in COVID-19. Clones were read by immunoSEQ multiplex PCR, and TCRdb kept only the in-frame ones, dropping some. The profile shows about 100,000 clones, roughly nine tenths of them singletons. Sequencing input: peripheral blood. The source of these receptors is a human donor in a cohort sampled during active COVID-19.

This clone was counted a single time. The chain links TRBV19 to TRBJ2-7; D gene ambiguous. Germline CDR1 and CDR2: LNHDA and SQIVND (reference sequence). V lost 4 bases to trimming and J lost 2 bases, with 12 bases between them. The CDR3 loop spans 14 amino acids. The CDR3 nucleotides are TGTGCCAGTAGTAGTCCGGGTTTCACCTACGAGCAGTACTTC. It codes for CASSSPGFTYEQYF. Supplemented by reference TRBV19 and TRBJ2-7, the full variable domain reads DGGITQSPKYLFRKEGQNVTLSCEQNLNHDAMYWYRQDPGQGLRLIYYSQIVNDFQKGDIAEGYSVSREKKESFPLTVTSAQKNPTAFYLCASSSPGFTYEQYFGPGTRLTVT.

This clone has more than one count but fewer than ten. This chain joins TRBV3-1 (or the pseudogene TRBV3-2) and TRBJ1-1; TRBD1 matches 7 bases. J gave up 9 bases and V 5 bases, and 3 bases lay outside the gene matches. Germline V gene lookup returns CDR1 LGHDT and CDR2 YNNKEL (reference sequence). CDR3 length: 11 residues. CDR3 sequence reads: CASSEQGKAFF. In nucleotides, the CDR3 is TGTGCCAGCAGCGAACAGGGGAAAGCTTTCTTT.

The chain links TRBV10-3 to TRBJ2-1; no firm D call. With 6 bases removed from V and 6 bases from J, the gap between germline ends came to 12 bases. Germline V gene lookup returns CDR1 ENHRY and CDR2 SYGVKD. The CDR3 sequence is 13 residues long. CDR3 sequence: CAISITVANEQFF. The CDR3, as DNA: TGTGCCATCAGCATTACAGTGGCCAATGAGCAGTTCTTC.

The CDR3 DNA reads as TGTGCCACCAGCAAAGAATGGGGACTAGCGGGAAACACCGGGGAGCTGTTTTTT. Protein product: CATSKEWGLAGNTGELFF. The chain combines TRBV15 with TRBJ2-2, with 13 bases identical to TRBD2. Trimming removed 4 bases from V and 2 bases from J; junction bases left unmatched: 7. The CDR3 runs 18 residues. Germline CDR1 and CDR2: LNHNV and YYDKDF (reference sequence). Variable domain in full (rest from reference TRBV15 and TRBJ2-2): DAMVIQNPRYQVTQFGKPVTLSCSQTLNHNVMYWYQQKSSQAPKLLFHYYDKDFNNEADTPDNFQSRRPNTSFCFLDIRSPGLGDTAMYLCATSKEWGLAGNTGELFFGEGSRLTVL.